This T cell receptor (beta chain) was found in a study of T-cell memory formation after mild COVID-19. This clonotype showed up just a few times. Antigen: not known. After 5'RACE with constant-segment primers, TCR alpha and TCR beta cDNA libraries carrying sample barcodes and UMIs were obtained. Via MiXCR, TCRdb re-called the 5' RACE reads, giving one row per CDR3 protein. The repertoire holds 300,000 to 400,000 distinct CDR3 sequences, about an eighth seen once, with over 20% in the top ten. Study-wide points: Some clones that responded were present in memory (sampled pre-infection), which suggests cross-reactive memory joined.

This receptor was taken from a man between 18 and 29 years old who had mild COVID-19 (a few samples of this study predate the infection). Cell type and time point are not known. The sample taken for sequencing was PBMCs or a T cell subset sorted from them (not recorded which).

CDR3 loop: CASSSQGVLQPQHF. The CDR3 region has the DNA TGTGCCAGCTCTTCACAGGGGGTTCTTCAGCCCCAGCATTTT. The chain joins TRBV2 to TRBJ1-5, with 8 bases fitting TRBD1. J gave up 6 bases and V 8 bases, and 9 bases lay outside the gene matches. The length of the CDR3 is 14 residues. CDR1 and CDR2 (germline): SNHLY, FYNNEI.